The 29 T cell receptor beta chains below come from one sample, sequenced in a study of shared clonotypes between healthy human individuals. This table comes from immunoSEQ multiplex PCR, and its TCRdb copy is limited to in-frame clones, with some not included. The data contain about a million clones, around 74% of them singletons. Sequencing was done on a sample of memory CD4+ T cells sorted from blood. Described subset: CD45RA-negative fraction. Receptor source: a man aged 18 to 30 in good health.

A note on this clone: Other DNA sequences within the sample encode an identical CDR3. The chain couples TRBV4-1 to TRBJ2-7; no clear D gene. The V and J ends lost 1 base and 3 bases respectively, with 4 bases between them. CDR1 is MGHRA, CDR2 YSYEKL, per germline. The CDR3 has 12 residues. The CDR3 protein is CASSQVGYEQYF. The CDR3 coding sequence is TGCGCCAGCAGCCAAGTTGGCTACGAGCAGTACTTC.

The rearrangement uses TRBV5-4 and TRBJ2-6; 8 bases map to TRBD2. Germline V gives CDR1 SGHNT, CDR2 YYREEE (reference sequence). V lost 4 bases, J lost 2 bases, and 5 bases stayed unmatched. The CDR3 loop spans 16 amino acids. The chain's CDR3 is CASSRGGTPGANVLTF. In nucleotides, the CDR3 is TGTGCCAGCAGCCGGGGGGGGACGCCTGGGGCCAACGTCCTGACTTTC.

The rearrangement uses TRBV7-2 and TRBJ2-3; 10 nucleotides agree with TRBD2. V lost 5 bases and J lost 8; bases outside the gene matches: 10. Germline-derived CDR1 and CDR2 are SGHTA and FQGNSA. This CDR3 comprises 15 residues. The CDR3 coding sequence is TGTGCCAGCAGCCCTAGGACTAGCGGTTACGGTACGCAGTATTTT. This encodes CASSPRTSGYGTQYF. Full variable domain (rest looked up from reference TRBV7-2 and TRBJ2-3): GAGVSQSPSNKVTEKGKDVELRCDPISGHTALYWYRQSLGQGLEFLIYFQGNSAPDKSGLPSDRFSAERTGGSVSTLTIQRTQQEDSAVYLCASSPRTSGYGTQYFGPGTRLTVL.

The V gene is TRBV29-1, the J gene TRBJ1-1, with TRBD1 matching over 9 bases. The CDR3 covers 13 residues. The junction had 4 bases not matched to a gene; V was cut back by 7 bases and J by 1 base. CDR1 and CDR2 (germline): SQVTM, ANQGSEA. The CDR3 bases are TGCAGCGGCCGACAGGGGGGGAACACTGAAGCTTTCTTT. Encoded protein: CSGRQGGNTEAFF.

This chain's CDR3 is CASSWQDRAAGYTF. The DNA for the CDR3 is TGTGCCAGTAGTTGGCAGGACAGGGCGGCTGGCTACACCTTC. The V and J genes are TRBV19 and TRBJ1-2, with TRBD1 identical over 8 bases. J was trimmed by 7 bases and V by 5 bases; bases with no gene match: 9. This CDR3 spans 14 amino acids. CDR1 is LNHDA and CDR2 is SQIVND in the germline V gene (reference sequence).

This chain uses TRBV9 with TRBJ2-3, with a weak D call TRBD1 (5 bases). Per the germline V gene, CDR1 is SGDLS and CDR2 is YYNGEE. V shed 4 bases and J shed 2 bases, with 14 bases lying between them. The CDR3 length is 15 residues. The CDR3 region is CASSLQRQITDTQYF. CDR3 DNA sequence: TGTGCCAGCAGCCTTCAGAGACAGATCACAGATACGCAGTATTTT.

V is TRBV4-1 and J is TRBJ2-1; D is possibly TRBD1 (6 bases). Looked up from germline, CDR1 is MGHRA and CDR2 is YSYEKL. CDR3 length: 16 residues. V was shortened by 5 bases and J by 0 bases, with 14 bases between the two germline ends. The CDR3 is CASSFKTGSSYNEQFF. In DNA form, the CDR3 reads TGCGCCAGCAGCTTTAAGACAGGTTCCTCCTACAATGAGCAGTTCTTC.

This chain connects TRBV9 to TRBJ2-1, with TRBD2 matching 11 bases. This CDR3 has 16 amino acids. After removal of 1 base from V and 6 bases from J, the junction contained 6 bases not matched to a gene. Germline V CDR1 and CDR2: SGDLS, YYNGEE. DNA for the CDR3: TGTGCCAGCAGCGTATTGGGGACTAGCGGAATCAATGAGCAGTTCTTC. It encodes CASSVLGTSGINEQFF. Full variable domain (missing parts from reference TRBV9 and TRBJ2-1): DSGVTQTPKHLITATGQRVTLRCSPRSGDLSVYWYQQSLDQGLQFLIQYYNGEERAKGNILERFSAQQFPDLHSELNLSSLELGDSALYFCASSVLGTSGINEQFFGPGTRLTVL.

The chain has TRBV18 and TRBJ1-1; D ambiguous. The CDR3 loop spans 13 amino acids. Per the germline V gene, CDR1 is KGHSH and CDR2 is LQKENI. Trimming shortened V by 6 bases and J by 2 bases, and 10 bases separated the two germline ends. The CDR3 DNA reads as TGTGCCAGCTCCCAACAATATAACACTGAAGCTTTCTTT. Translating it yields CASSQQYNTEAFF.

The chain uses TRBV7-6 and TRBJ2-5; 10 bases are a match to TRBD2. V shed 0 bases, J shed 4 bases, and the junction held 5 bases outside the gene matches. The CDR3 totals 16 residues. Per germline, CDR1 SGHVS and CDR2 FNYEAQ. CDR3 amino acids: CASSLAAAGGRETQYF. The CDR3 nucleotides read TGTGCCAGCAGCTTAGCCGCAGCGGGGGGGCGAGAGACCCAGTACTTC.

This clone was observed at least ten times. The rearrangement uses TRBV11-2 and TRBJ2-1; D not resolved. The germline V gene encodes CDR1 SGHAT and CDR2 FQNNGV. This CDR3 contains 17 residues. V lost 1 base, J lost 0 bases, and 13 bases lay in between. The CDR3 bases are TGTGCCAGCAGCTTAGTGGGCCGGGTCAGCTCCTACAATGAGCAGTTCTTC. It specifies CASSLVGRVSSYNEQFF.

The chain couples TRBV19 to TRBJ2-7, with unresolved D. This CDR3 is 15 amino acids long. V dropped 4 bases and J dropped 0 bases, with 13 bases sitting between them. Germline loops: CDR1 LNHDA, CDR2 SQIVND (reference sequence). CDR3 nucleotides: TGTGCCAGTAGTAAGGACGCCAGCTCCTCCTACGAGCAGTACTTC. Protein sequence: CASSKDASSSYEQYF.

The rearrangement links TRBV28 to TRBJ1-5, with TRBD1 matching 8 bases. Per germline, CDR1 MDHEN and CDR2 SYDVKM. The CDR3 length is 17 residues. The trim removed 6 bases at V and 4 bases at J, leaving 14 bases unmatched. As DNA, the CDR3 is TGTGCCAGCAGCAGTTTTTCCCGACAGGGGTCTAATCAGCCCCAGCATTTT. This translates into CASSSFSRQGSNQPQHF. The full variable domain, in which reference TRBV28 and TRBJ1-5 provide the parts outside the CDR3, is DVKVTQSSRYLVKRTGEKVFLECVQDMDHENMFWYRQDPGLGLRLIYFSYDVKMKEKGDIPEGYSVSREKKERFSLILESASTNQTSMYLCASSSFSRQGSNQPQHFGDGTRLSIL.

The chain joins TRBV6-1 to TRBJ1-5; 10 bases map to TRBD1. Germline V gene sequence: CDR1 MNHNS, CDR2 SASEGT. V lost 6 bases and J lost 3; bases outside the gene matches: 5. This CDR3 has 15 amino acids. The CDR3 DNA sequence: TGTGCCAGCAGCCCAGGACAGGGGGTCAATCAGCCCCAGCATTTT. Residues: CASSPGQGVNQPQHF.

This chain joins TRBV7-8 and TRBJ2-7; tentatively, D is TRBD1 (6 bases). The CDR3 runs 14 residues. The V gene lost 1 base and the J gene lost 5 bases, with 12 bases spanning the gap. Germline V gene lookup returns CDR1 SGHVS and CDR2 FQNEAQ. The CDR3 here is CASSLVWTENEQYF. CDR3 nucleotides: TGTGCCAGCAGCTTAGTTTGGACAGAAAACGAGCAGTACTTC.

A few counts support this clone. The chain has TRBV6-5 and TRBJ2-2; D is undetermined. Germline V gene data show CDR1 as MNHEY and CDR2 as SVGAGI. Trimming shortened V by 0 bases and J by 4 bases, and 6 bases separated the two germline ends. The CDR3 consists of 14 residues. The CDR3 DNA reads TGTGCCAGCAGTTACTCCCGTAGCACCGGGGAGCTGTTTTTT. Protein sequence: CASSYSRSTGELFF.

V is TRBV9 and J is TRBJ2-2; 14 bases map to TRBD2. The CDR3 has 19 amino acids. Germline lookup yields CDR1 SGDLS and CDR2 YYNGEE. J was trimmed by 3 bases and V by 4 bases; bases with no gene match: 11. The CDR3 coding sequence is TGTGCCAGCAGCCCTAGACTAGCGGGAGGGCGAAGTGACACCGGGGAGCTGTTTTTT. Translation: CASSPRLAGGRSDTGELFF.

This clone came up many times. This chain joins TRBV7-9 and TRBJ1-3, with D possibly matching TRBD1 (6 bases). This CDR3 is 16 amino acids long. Per germline, CDR1 SEHNR and CDR2 FQNEAQ (reference sequence). The V end lost 3 bases, the J end lost 0 bases, and 12 bases lay between the germline ends. CDR3 nucleotide sequence: TGTGCCAGCAGCTTGGGCGGACAGAGCTCTGGAAACACCATATATTTT. This codes for CASSLGGQSSGNTIYF.

The chain couples TRBV7-8 to TRBJ2-7; 11 bases match TRBD2. The junction had 6 bases not matched to a gene; V was cut back by 4 bases and J by 4 bases. This CDR3 has 15 residues. Germline CDR1 and CDR2: SGHVS and FQNEAQ. The CDR3 spells CASSSSGGFLYEQYF. The DNA of the CDR3 is TGTGCCAGCAGCTCTAGCGGGGGGTTTCTATACGAGCAGTACTTC.

This chain links TRBV28 with TRBJ1-4; D gene unclear. The CDR3 covers 14 residues. With 2 bases removed from V and 8 bases from J, the gap between germline ends came to 12 bases. From germline, CDR1 is MDHEN and CDR2 SYDVKM. The CDR3 DNA sequence: TGTGCCAGCAGTTTACGTACCCGCCGGGAAAAACTGTTTTTT. Protein: CASSLRTRREKLFF.

The CDR3 DNA follows: TGTGCCAGCAGCTTAAACGGACGCACCCAGGGGGTCTACGAGCAGTACTTC. This sequence encodes CASSLNGRTQGVYEQYF. The chain combines TRBV13 with TRBJ2-7; 7 bases align to TRBD1. J gave up 3 bases and V 2 bases, and 13 bases lay outside the gene matches. Germline CDR1 and CDR2: PRHDT and FYEKMQ (reference sequence). The CDR3 spans 17 residues.

The rearrangement links TRBV5-4 to TRBJ2-3; 9 bases fit TRBD1. Germline CDR1 SGHNT, CDR2 YYREEE (reference sequence). There are 16 residues in the CDR3. Losses at the gene ends were 4 bases for V and 2 bases for J; bases not matched to a gene: 8. The CDR3 loop reads CASSIDRGRNTDTQYF. In DNA form, the CDR3 reads TGTGCCAGCAGCATAGACAGGGGGAGAAACACAGATACGCAGTATTTT. The variable domain in full, with the rest retrieved from reference TRBV5-4 and TRBJ2-3, is ETGVTQSPTHLIKTRGQQVTLRCSSQSGHNTVSWYQQALGQGPQFIFQYYREEENGRGNFPPRFSGLQFPNYSSELNVNALELDDSALYLCASSIDRGRNTDTQYFGPGTRLTVL.

This sequence joins TRBV6-6 and TRBJ2-5; D is undetermined. The germline V and J ends were trimmed by 6 bases and 2 bases, with 13 bases remaining between them. This CDR3 contains 14 residues. Germline CDR1 reads MNHNY; CDR2 reads SVGAGI (reference sequence). CDR3 DNA: TGTGCCAGCAGCCGGTCCGGCAAGCAAGAGACCCAGTACTTC. Translating it yields CASSRSGKQETQYF.

This clone was found once. The CDR3, as DNA: TGTGCCAGCAGGAGGGAGGGGAATAATCAGCCCCAGCATTTT. It yields the protein CASRREGNNQPQHF. The chain couples TRBV2 to TRBJ1-5, with D tentatively TRBD1 (5 bases). V was shortened by 6 bases and J by 4 bases, with 13 bases between the two germline ends. CDR1 is SNHLY, CDR2 FYNNEI, per germline. The CDR3 sequence is 14 residues long.

The chain recombines TRBV30 with TRBJ2-7; TRBD1 matches 8 bases. Trimming at V came to 2 bases and at J to 0 bases, leaving 3 bases not matched to a gene. Germline assignment: CDR1 GTSNPN and CDR2 SVGIG (reference sequence). The CDR3 is 14 amino acids. The CDR3 region has the DNA TGTGCCTGGAGTCCGGGACAGGCCTCCTACGAGCAGTACTTC. It encodes CAWSPGQASYEQYF.

V and J are TRBV7-2 and TRBJ2-7, with D tentatively TRBD1 (6 bases). Germline CDR1 is SGHTA and CDR2 is FQGNSA. The V and J ends lost 4 bases and 3 bases respectively, with 10 bases between them. There are 13 residues in the CDR3. The CDR3 spells CASSSTGIYEQYF. For the CDR3, the DNA is TGTGCCAGCAGCTCCACAGGGATCTACGAGCAGTACTTC. Variable domain in full (rest from reference TRBV7-2 and TRBJ2-7): GAGVSQSPSNKVTEKGKDVELRCDPISGHTALYWYRQSLGQGLEFLIYFQGNSAPDKSGLPSDRFSAERTGGSVSTLTIQRTQQEDSAVYLCASSSTGIYEQYFGPGTRLTVT.

V is TRBV5-1 and J is TRBJ2-3; 8 positions match TRBD2. The V gene end was trimmed by 2 bases and the J gene end by 0 bases; junction bases not matched to a gene: 2. The CDR3 covers 15 residues. From germline, CDR1 is SGHRS and CDR2 YFSETQ. CDR3 residues: CASSFTSGSTDTQYF. The DNA for the CDR3 is TGCGCCAGCAGCTTTACTAGCGGTAGCACAGATACGCAGTATTTT.

This chain uses TRBV20-1 with TRBJ1-2; no firm D call. The germline V and J ends were trimmed by 3 bases and 4 bases, with 6 bases remaining between them. Germline CDR1 is DFQATT and CDR2 is SNEGSKA (reference sequence). The CDR3 has 11 residues. The CDR3 DNA reads as TGCAGTGCTAGGGCTTCCTATGGCTACACCTTC. This translates into CSARASYGYTF.

The rearrangement uses TRBV6-1 and TRBJ1-5, with D perhaps matching TRBD1 (6 bases). The CDR3 extends over 16 amino acids. Trimming took 1 base from V and 4 from J, leaving 14 bases between them. The germline V gene has CDR1 MNHNS and CDR2 SASEGT. Here the CDR3 reads CASSEVRGARNQPQHF. CDR3 DNA sequence: TGTGCCAGCAGTGAAGTTAGGGGGGCTCGGAATCAGCCCCAGCATTTT.